This TCR beta chain stems from a study of blood T cell repertoires in COVID-19. As for the study in general: COVID-19 samples collected from the United States, Italy and Spain covered acute and convalescent phases. Sample material is recorded as cDNA or gDNA derived from T cells, B-cell-depleted T cells, or PBMCs.

The CDR3 has 15 residues. With 4 bases clipped from V and 0 bases from J, the junction kept 4 bases outside the gene matches. Germline V gene lookup returns CDR1 SGDLS and CDR2 YYNGEE. This clone came up a few times. In the authors' methods: From reference gene primer amplification, estimates of nucleated cell counts were derived. TCRdb's table, derived via immunoSEQ multiplex PCR, lists solely in-frame clones and lacks some. Clonal size and the V and J genes are those of that table, whereas D and trimming came from the DNA. The sample records roughly 36,000 clones, 80% to 90% being singletons. This TCR was sampled from a man aged 50 to 59 with active or convalescent COVID-19. Sequencing was done on a sample of peripheral blood. This rearrangement joins TRBV9 to TRBJ2-1; 7 bases are a match to TRBD2. This chain's CDR3 is CASSSGGSSYNEQFF. As DNA, the CDR3 is TGTGCCAGCAGCTCAGGCGGGAGCTCCTACAATGAGCAGTTCTTC.